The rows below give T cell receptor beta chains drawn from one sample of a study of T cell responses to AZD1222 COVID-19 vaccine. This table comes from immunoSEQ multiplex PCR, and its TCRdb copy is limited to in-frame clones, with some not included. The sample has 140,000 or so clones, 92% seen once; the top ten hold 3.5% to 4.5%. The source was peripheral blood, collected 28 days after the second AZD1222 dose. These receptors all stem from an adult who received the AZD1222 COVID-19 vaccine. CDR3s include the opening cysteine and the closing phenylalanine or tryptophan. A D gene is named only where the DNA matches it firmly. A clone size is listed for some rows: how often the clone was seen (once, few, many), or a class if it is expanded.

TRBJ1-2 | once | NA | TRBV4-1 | CASSQERLNYGYTF | TGCGCCAGCAGCCAAGAGAGACTGAACTATGGCTACACCTTC
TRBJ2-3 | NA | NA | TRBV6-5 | CASSLPGRGADTQYF | TGTGCCAGCAGTCTCCCGGGGAGGGGGGCGGATACGCAGTATTTT
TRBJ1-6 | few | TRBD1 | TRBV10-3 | CAISEKDRPIQSPLHF | TGTGCCATCAGTGAGAAGGACAGGCCCATACAATCACCCCTCCACTTT
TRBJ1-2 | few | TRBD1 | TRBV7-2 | CASRPNRGHYGYTF | TGTGCCAGCAGACCAAACAGGGGCCACTATGGCTACACCTTC
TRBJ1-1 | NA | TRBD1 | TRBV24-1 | CATSEPRRGGRDRGNTEAFF | TGTGCCACCAGTGAGCCAAGAAGAGGCGGGCGGGACAGGGGTAACACTGAAGCTTTCTTT
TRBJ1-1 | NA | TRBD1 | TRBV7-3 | CASSFTGTGVMTEAFF | TGTGCCAGCAGCTTCACCGGGACAGGGGTTATGACTGAAGCTTTCTTT
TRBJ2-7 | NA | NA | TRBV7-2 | CASSPGPLPSEQYF | TGTGCCAGCAGCCCCGGACCGCTCCCGTCCGAGCAGTACTTC
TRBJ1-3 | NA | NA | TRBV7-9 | CASSAGGPGNTIYF | TGTGCCAGCAGCGCAGGTGGGCCTGGAAACACCATATATTTT
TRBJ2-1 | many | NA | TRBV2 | CASRRDQAFDEQFF | TGTGCCAGTAGGAGGGACCAGGCCTTCGATGAGCAGTTCTTC
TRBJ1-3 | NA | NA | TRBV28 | CASSSPGRVGRNTIYF | TGTGCCAGCAGTTCGCCGGGGCGGGTGGGTAGAAACACCATATATTTT
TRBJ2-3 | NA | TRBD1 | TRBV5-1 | CASSVGTATDTQYF | TGCGCCAGCAGCGTGGGGACAGCCACAGATACGCAGTATTTT
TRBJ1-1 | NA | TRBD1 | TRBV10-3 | CAISGRDSRNTEAFF | TGTGCCATCAGTGGGCGGGACAGCAGGAACACTGAAGCTTTCTTT
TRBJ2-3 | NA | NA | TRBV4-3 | CASSQDAQRAPYF | TGCGCCAGCAGCCAAGATGCACAGAGGGCTCCCTATTTT
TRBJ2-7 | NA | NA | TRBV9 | CASSVEADHYEQYF | TGTGCCAGCAGCGTAGAGGCAGACCACTACGAGCAGTACTTC
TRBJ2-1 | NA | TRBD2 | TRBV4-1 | CASSQDPGLAGVGNEQFF | TGCGCCAGCAGCCAGGATCCGGGACTAGCGGGGGTGGGGAATGAGCAGTTCTTC
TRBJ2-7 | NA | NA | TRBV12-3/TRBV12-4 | CASSLLGAYEQYF | TGTGCCAGCAGTTTGTTGGGGGCCTACGAGCAGTACTTC
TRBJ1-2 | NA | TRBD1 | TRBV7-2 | CASSSDRGGGGYTF | TGTGCCAGCAGCTCCGACAGGGGTGGAGGGGGCTACACCTTC
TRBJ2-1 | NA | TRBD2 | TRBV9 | CASSVVLAGVNEQFF | TGTGCCAGCAGCGTAGTCTTAGCGGGGGTTAATGAGCAGTTCTTC
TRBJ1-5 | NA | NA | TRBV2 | CASRWGHNQPQHF | TGTGCCAGCAGGTGGGGGCACAATCAGCCCCAGCATTTT
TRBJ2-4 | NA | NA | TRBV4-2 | CASSETKGLAKNIQYF | TGTGCCAGCAGTGAAACCAAGGGTCTAGCCAAAAACATTCAGTACTTC
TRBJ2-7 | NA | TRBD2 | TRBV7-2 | CASSSRLAGGHEQYF | TGTGCCAGCAGCTCCAGACTAGCGGGGGGCCACGAGCAGTACTTC
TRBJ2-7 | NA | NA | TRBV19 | CASSTSLGIAYEQYF | TGTGCCAGTAGTACCTCTCTGGGTATCGCCTACGAGCAGTACTTC